Listed here is a single T cell receptor beta chain. The antigen remains undetermined. This record comes from a study of glioma-infiltrating T cells. Findings and caveats of the study: Non-neoplastic patients had below-expected tissue-blood divergence, while all gliomas exceeded expectation. CDR3 overlap between tissue and blood was very small.

The CDR3 covers 14 residues. The V and J ends lost 6 bases and 0 bases respectively, with 12 bases between them. Germline assignment: CDR1 LGHDT and CDR2 YNNKEL (reference sequence). Using RNA template, CDR3s of TCR alpha and beta were amplified with iRepertoire arm-PCR. Input was about 100-450 ng of tissue mRNA or PBMC total RNA. TCRdb fed the multiplex PCR reads into MiXCR, producing one record per CDR3 protein. Here the sample spans some 22,000 distinct CDR3 sequences, around 23% being singletons. The receptor was isolated from a human donor with low-grade glioma or glioblastoma, undergoing nonglioma brain surgery, or in good health (not recorded which). Sequencing was carried out using glioma tissue, nonneoplastic brain tissue, or PBMCs (not recorded which). The rearrangement uses TRBV3-1 and TRBJ2-7, with D hard to call. The CDR3 sequence: CASRQNRDSYEQYF. DNA for the CDR3: TGTGCCAGCAGACAAAATAGGGACTCCTACGAGCAGTACTTC.